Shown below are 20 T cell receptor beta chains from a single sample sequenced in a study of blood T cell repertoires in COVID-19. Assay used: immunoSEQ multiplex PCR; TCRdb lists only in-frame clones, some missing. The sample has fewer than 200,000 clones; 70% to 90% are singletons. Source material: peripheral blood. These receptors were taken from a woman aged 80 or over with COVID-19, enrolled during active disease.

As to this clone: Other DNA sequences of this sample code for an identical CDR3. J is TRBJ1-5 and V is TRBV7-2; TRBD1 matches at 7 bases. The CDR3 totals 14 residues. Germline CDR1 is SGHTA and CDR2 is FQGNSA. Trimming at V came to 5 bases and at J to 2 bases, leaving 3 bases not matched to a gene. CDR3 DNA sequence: TGTGCCAGCAGCCCCACAGGGGGCAATCAGCCCCAGCATTTT. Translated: CASSPTGGNQPQHF.

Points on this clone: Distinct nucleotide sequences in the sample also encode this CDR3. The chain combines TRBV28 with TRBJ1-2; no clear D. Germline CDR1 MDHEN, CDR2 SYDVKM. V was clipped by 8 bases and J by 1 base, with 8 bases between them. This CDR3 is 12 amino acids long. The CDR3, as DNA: TGTGCCAGCTCGCCCGGTAACTATGGCTACACCTTC. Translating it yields CASSPGNYGYTF.

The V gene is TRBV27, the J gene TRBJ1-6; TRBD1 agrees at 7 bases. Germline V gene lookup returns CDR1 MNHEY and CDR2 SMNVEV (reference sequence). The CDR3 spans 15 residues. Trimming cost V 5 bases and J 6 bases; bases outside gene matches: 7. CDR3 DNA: TGTGCCAGCAGTCCCCCGACAGGGATTAATTCACCCCTCCACTTT. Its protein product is CASSPPTGINSPLHF.

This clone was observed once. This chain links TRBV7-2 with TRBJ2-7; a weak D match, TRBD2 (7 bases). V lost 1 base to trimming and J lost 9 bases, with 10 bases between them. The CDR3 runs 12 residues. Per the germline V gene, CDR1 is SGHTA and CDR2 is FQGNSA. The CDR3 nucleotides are TGTGCCAGCAGCTTAGAGAGGGGGGGGCAGTACTTC. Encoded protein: CASSLERGGQYF.

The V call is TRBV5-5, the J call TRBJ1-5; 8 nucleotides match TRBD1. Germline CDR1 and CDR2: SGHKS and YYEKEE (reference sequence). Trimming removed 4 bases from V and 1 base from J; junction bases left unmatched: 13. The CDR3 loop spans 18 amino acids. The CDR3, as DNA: TGTGCCAGCAGCCTCGGGACAGGTGGTTGGAGGAGCAATCAGCCCCAGCATTTT. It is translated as CASSLGTGGWRSNQPQHF.

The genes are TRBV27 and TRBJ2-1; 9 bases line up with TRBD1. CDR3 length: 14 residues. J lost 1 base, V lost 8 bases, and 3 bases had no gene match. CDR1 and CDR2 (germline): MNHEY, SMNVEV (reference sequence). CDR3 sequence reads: CASLGQGSYNEQFF. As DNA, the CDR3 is TGTGCCAGCCTCGGACAGGGGTCCTACAATGAGCAGTTCTTC.

The CDR3 DNA reads TGCGCCAGCAGCCAAGGCATTCAGCTCACAGGGAGATTGTACTTC. It translates to CASSQGIQLTGRLYF. This chain connects TRBV4-3 to TRBJ2-7, with D possibly TRBD1 on 6 matching bases. CDR1 and CDR2 (germline): LGHNA, YSLEER. This CDR3 is 15 amino acids long. The ends were cut back, 1 base at V and 12 bases at J, with 22 bases in the middle.

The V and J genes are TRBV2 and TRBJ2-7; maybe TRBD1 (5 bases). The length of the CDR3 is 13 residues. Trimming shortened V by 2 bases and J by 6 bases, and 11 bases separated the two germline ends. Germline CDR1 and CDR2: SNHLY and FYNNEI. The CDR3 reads CASSERGVSEQYF. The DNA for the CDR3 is TGTGCCAGCAGTGAAAGGGGTGTGAGCGAGCAGTACTTC.

The CDR3 nucleotides are TGCAGCGTTGATCTAGCGGGGCAATACAATGAGCAGTTCTTC. Protein product: CSVDLAGQYNEQFF. V gene TRBV29-1 combines with J gene TRBJ2-1; 9 nucleotides line up with TRBD2. CDR1 SQVTM and CDR2 ANQGSEA come from the germline V gene. The CDR3 runs 14 residues. With 3 bases clipped from V and 4 bases from J, the junction kept 4 bases outside the gene matches.

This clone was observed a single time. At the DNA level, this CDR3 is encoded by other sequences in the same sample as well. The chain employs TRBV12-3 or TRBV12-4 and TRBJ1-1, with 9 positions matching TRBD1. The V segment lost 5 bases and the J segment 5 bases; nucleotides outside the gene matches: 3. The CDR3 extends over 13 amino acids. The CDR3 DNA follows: TGTGCCAGCAGTCTAGGACAGGGGACTGAAGCTTTCTTT. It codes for CASSLGQGTEAFF.

The CDR3 DNA reads TGTGCCAGCAGCCCGGGACAGGGTTCTCCTCAGCAGTACTTC. This sequence encodes CASSPGQGSPQQYF. The V and J genes are TRBV6-6 and TRBJ2-7, with 9 bases fitting TRBD1. CDR1 and CDR2 from the germline V gene are MNHNY and SVGAGI (reference sequence). With V trimmed by 6 bases and J by 8 bases, 11 bases remained unmatched. The CDR3 totals 14 residues.

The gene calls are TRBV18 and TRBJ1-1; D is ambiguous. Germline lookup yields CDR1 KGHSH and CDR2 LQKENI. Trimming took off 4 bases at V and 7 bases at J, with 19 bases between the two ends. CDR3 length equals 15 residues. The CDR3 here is CASSRPSGRRDEAFF. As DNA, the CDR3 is TGTGCCAGCTCACGCCCATCGGGGAGGCGGGATGAAGCTTTCTTT.

CDR3 residues: CASSLDHHRPNSPLHF. Written as DNA, the CDR3 is TGTGCCAGCAGCTTAGATCATCACAGGCCGAATTCACCCCTCCACTTT. The rearrangement links TRBV7-8 to TRBJ1-6, with TRBD1 as a possible D gene (5 bases). V lost 1 base, J lost 7 bases, and 14 bases lay in between. The CDR3 runs to 16 residues. The germline CDR1 and CDR2 sequences are SGHVS and FQNEAQ.

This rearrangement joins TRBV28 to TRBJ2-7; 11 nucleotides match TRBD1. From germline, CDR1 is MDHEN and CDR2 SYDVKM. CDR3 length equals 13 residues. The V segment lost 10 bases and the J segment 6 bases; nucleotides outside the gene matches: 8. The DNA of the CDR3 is TGTGCCACCAAAGGACAGGGGGCATCCGAGCAGTACTTC. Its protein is CATKGQGASEQYF.

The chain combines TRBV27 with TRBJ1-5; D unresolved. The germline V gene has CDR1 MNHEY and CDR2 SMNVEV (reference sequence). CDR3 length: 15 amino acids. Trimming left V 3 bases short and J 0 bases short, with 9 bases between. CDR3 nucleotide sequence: TGTGCCAGCAGTTTGGGAGGTCTTAGCAATCAGCCCCAGCATTTT. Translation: CASSLGGLSNQPQHF.

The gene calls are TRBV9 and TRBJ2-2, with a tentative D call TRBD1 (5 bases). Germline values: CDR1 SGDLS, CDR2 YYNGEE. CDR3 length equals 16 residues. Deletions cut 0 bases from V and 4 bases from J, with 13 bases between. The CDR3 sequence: CASSVGAGRATGELFF. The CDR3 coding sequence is TGTGCCAGCAGCGTAGGAGCAGGCAGGGCCACCGGGGAGCTGTTTTTT.

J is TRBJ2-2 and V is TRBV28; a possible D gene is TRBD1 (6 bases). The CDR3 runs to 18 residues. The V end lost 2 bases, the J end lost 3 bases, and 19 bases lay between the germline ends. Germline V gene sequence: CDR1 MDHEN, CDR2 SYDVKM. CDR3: CASSLIILRDIDTGELFF. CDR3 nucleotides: TGTGCCAGCAGTTTAATTATATTACGGGACATAGACACCGGGGAGCTGTTTTTT.

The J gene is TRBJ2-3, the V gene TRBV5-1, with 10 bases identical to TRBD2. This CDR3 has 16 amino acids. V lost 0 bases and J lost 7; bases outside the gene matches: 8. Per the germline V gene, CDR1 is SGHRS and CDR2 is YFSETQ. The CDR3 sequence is CASSLGTSGIIYTQYF. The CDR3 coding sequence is TGCGCCAGCAGCTTGGGAACTAGCGGGATTATTTATACGCAGTATTTT. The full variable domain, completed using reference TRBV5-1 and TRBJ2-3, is KAGVTQTPRYLIKTRGQQVTLSCSPISGHRSVSWYQQTPGQGLQFLFEYFSETQRNKGNFPGRFSGRQFSNSRSEMNVSTLELGDSALYLCASSLGTSGIIYTQYFGPGTRLTVL.

CDR3: CASSDQTGYYEQYF. The CDR3 DNA is TGTGCCAGCAGCGACCAGACAGGGTACTACGAGCAGTACTTC. The rearrangement links TRBV5-4 to TRBJ2-7, with 7 bases aligning to TRBD1. This CDR3 has 14 amino acids. The V segment lost 4 bases and the J segment 3 bases; nucleotides outside the gene matches: 7. The germline gives CDR1 SGHNT, CDR2 YYREEE (reference sequence).

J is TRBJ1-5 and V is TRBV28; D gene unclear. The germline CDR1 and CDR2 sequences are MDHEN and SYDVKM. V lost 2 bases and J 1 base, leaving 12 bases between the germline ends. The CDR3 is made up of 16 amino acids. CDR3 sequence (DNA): TGTGCCAGCAGTTTAATGGAGGGAGGGAGCAATCAGCCCCAGCATTTT. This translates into CASSLMEGGSNQPQHF.